These 9 T cell receptor beta chains share one sample of origin, sequenced in a study of blood T cell repertoires in COVID-19. The method was immunoSEQ multiplex PCR; TCRdb's version includes in-frame clones alone and lacks a portion of them. The data contain tens of thousands of clones, around 87% of them singletons. What was sequenced was peripheral blood. These receptor sequences come from a human donor in a cohort sampled during active COVID-19.

The chain employs TRBV7-8 and TRBJ2-3; maybe TRBD2 (6 bases). V was trimmed by 6 bases and J by 2 bases, leaving 15 bases between them. The germline gives CDR1 SGHVS, CDR2 FQNEAQ. CDR3 length: 15 residues. The CDR3 sequence is CASRFQGGDTDTQYF. The CDR3 DNA reads TGTGCCAGCAGGTTCCAGGGCGGGGACACAGATACGCAGTATTTT.

The gene calls are TRBV28 and TRBJ2-1, with a possible D match to TRBD1 (7 bases). Trimming stripped 2 bases from V and 4 bases from J, with 12 bases between. Germline CDR1 and CDR2: MDHEN and SYDVKM. The CDR3 totals 15 residues. CDR3 residues: CASSLSRGRYNEQFF. The CDR3 DNA sequence: TGTGCCAGCAGTTTAAGCAGGGGGAGGTACAATGAGCAGTTCTTC.

The CDR3 DNA follows: TGTGCCAGCAGTTTATCGTCCGACTATGAAAAACTGTTTTTT. Its translation: CASSLSSDYEKLFF. V and J are TRBV27 and TRBJ1-4; D uncertain. Trimming took 0 bases from V and 6 from J, leaving 8 bases between them. The CDR3 sequence is 14 residues long. From germline, CDR1 is MNHEY and CDR2 SMNVEV (reference sequence).

This clone was observed once. The chain carries TRBV25-1 and TRBJ1-4; 12 nucleotides line up with TRBD1. Per the germline V gene, CDR1 is MGHDK and CDR2 is SYGVNS. V gave up 8 bases and J gave up 8 bases; unmatched junction bases: 12. The CDR3 has 16 residues. Here the CDR3 DNA reads TGTGCCAGCGGATCAACGTTGGGGACAGGGGGCGAAAAACTGTTTTTT. Protein product: CASGSTLGTGGEKLFF. Combining the CDR3 with reference TRBV25-1 and TRBJ1-4 gives the whole variable domain EADIYQTPRYLVIGTGKKITLECSQTMGHDKMYWYQQDPGMELHLIHYSYGVNSTEKGDLSSESTVSRIRTEHFPLTLESARPSHTSQYLCASGSTLGTGGEKLFFGSGTQLSVL.

The J gene is TRBJ2-2, the V gene TRBV7-3; TRBD2 matches at 8 bases. Germline V CDR1 and CDR2: SGHTA, FQGTGA. J was trimmed by 1 base and V by 5 bases; bases with no gene match: 9. The CDR3 runs 17 residues. DNA of the CDR3: TGTGCCAGCAGCCTTAGCGGGACCCTCTTGAACACCGGGGAGCTGTTTTTT. Translation: CASSLSGTLLNTGELFF. Drawing the rest from reference TRBV7-3 and TRBJ2-2, the complete variable domain is GAGVSQTPSNKVTEKGKYVELRCDPISGHTALYWYRQSLGQGPEFLIYFQGTGAADDSGLPNDRFFAVRPEGSVSTLKIQRTERGDSAVYLCASSLSGTLLNTGELFFGEGSRLTVL.

This chain links TRBV6-6 with TRBJ1-1, with D tentatively TRBD1 (6 bases). Trimming shortened V by 0 bases and J by 7 bases, and 12 bases separated the two germline ends. The CDR3 has 14 residues. The germline CDR1 and CDR2 sequences are MNHNY and SVGAGI (reference sequence). The CDR3 is CASSYSNRVGEAFF. CDR3 coding DNA: TGTGCCAGCAGTTACTCGAACAGGGTTGGTGAAGCTTTCTTT.

The rearrangement uses TRBV7-6 and TRBJ2-5; 7 nucleotides match TRBD1. The CDR3 extends over 16 amino acids. Germline V gene data show CDR1 as SGHVS and CDR2 as FNYEAQ. The trim removed 3 bases at V and 3 bases at J, leaving 10 bases unmatched. The CDR3 DNA reads as TGTGCCAGCAGCTTCGGGACAGTTAAGGGGGAAGAGACCCAGTACTTC. It codes for CASSFGTVKGEETQYF.

Written as DNA, the CDR3 is TGTGCCACCAGCTCCGGGACAGGGGTCCACAATGAGCAGTTCTTC. This sequence encodes CATSSGTGVHNEQFF. The J gene is TRBJ2-1, the V gene TRBV24-1, with 10 nucleotides matching TRBD1. CDR3 size: 15 residues. Germline loops: CDR1 KGHDR, CDR2 SFDVKD. V was clipped by 7 bases and J by 5 bases; unmatched bases: 7.

The V and J genes are TRBV4-1 and TRBJ1-4; D remains unclear. The CDR3 consists of 18 residues. Germline V gives CDR1 MGHRA, CDR2 YSYEKL. Trimming removed 4 bases at V and 4 bases at J, with 22 bases between. The CDR3, as DNA: TGCGCCAGCAGCCCCAACCCGGCGGCCTTCCTCGTTAATGAAAAACTGTTTTTT. Its protein is CASSPNPAAFLVNEKLFF.